These T cell receptor beta chains were read from a single sample in a study of naive CD8 T cells in extremely preterm neonates. Libraries were prepared by immunoSEQ multiplex PCR; TCRdb keeps only in-frame clonotypes and omits some of them. The profile covers around 7,300 clones, with about 93% appearing a single time and around 0.5% taken by the ten largest. The sequenced material came from naive CD8+ T cells from cord blood. The receptor source for this set is a newborn in good health. Each CDR3 is given with its conserved first and last residue. D genes are given only for firm matches. Only part of the rows carry a size: once, few, many, or a class if the clone is expanded.

v_call,clone_size,j_call,d_call,cdr3_aa,cdr3_nt
TRBV2,once,TRBJ2-2,-,CASSERGGTTTVDTGELFF,TGTGCCAGCAGTGAGAGGGGAGGGACAACGACGGTTGACACCGGGGAGCTGTTTTTT
TRBV14,-,TRBJ2-7,-,CASSQDTYEQYF,TGTGCCAGCAGCCAAGACACCTACGAGCAGTACTTC
TRBV21-1,-,TRBJ2-7,-,CASSKGGRMGSYEQYF,TGTGCCAGCAGCAAGGGGGGGCGGATGGGCTCCTACGAGCAGTACTTC
TRBV11-2,-,TRBJ1-6,-,CASSLEGGSPLHF,TGTGCCAGCAGCTTAGAAGGGGGTTCACCCCTCCACTTT
TRBV9,-,TRBJ2-1,TRBD2,CASSEPLAGDYNEQFF,TGTGCCAGCAGCGAGCCGTTAGCGGGGGATTACAATGAGCAGTTCTTC
TRBV19,-,TRBJ2-1,TRBD2,CASSLGGGGYNEQFF,TGTGCCAGTAGCCTCGGGGGGGGCGGATACAATGAGCAGTTCTTC
TRBV4-1,-,TRBJ1-4,TRBD1,CASSPPTGGNEKLFF,TGCGCCAGCAGCCCGCCGACAGGGGGAAATGAAAAACTGTTTTTT
TRBV10-3,-,TRBJ1-2,-,CAIGRNRESTNYGYTF,TGTGCCATCGGAAGGAACCGGGAGTCCACTAACTATGGCTACACCTTC
TRBV29-1,few,TRBJ1-1,-,CSVDRDTEAFF,TGCAGCGTTGACAGGGACACTGAAGCTTTCTTT
TRBV4-1,-,TRBJ2-1,TRBD2,CASSQASSGGLNEQFF,TGCGCCAGCAGCCAAGCTAGCAGCGGGGGTTTAAATGAGCAGTTCTTC
TRBV5-5,-,TRBJ1-3,TRBD1,CASSLGTGFSGNTIYF,TGTGCCAGCAGCTTGGGGACAGGCTTCTCTGGAAACACCATATATTTT
TRBV2,-,TRBJ2-1,TRBD1,CASSEIGQGQNEQFF,TGTGCCAGCAGTGAAATCGGACAGGGGCAGAATGAGCAGTTCTTC
TRBV7-9,few,TRBJ2-7,TRBD2,CASSQLTSGFYEQYF,TGTGCCAGCAGCCAACTGACTAGCGGGTTCTACGAGCAGTACTTC